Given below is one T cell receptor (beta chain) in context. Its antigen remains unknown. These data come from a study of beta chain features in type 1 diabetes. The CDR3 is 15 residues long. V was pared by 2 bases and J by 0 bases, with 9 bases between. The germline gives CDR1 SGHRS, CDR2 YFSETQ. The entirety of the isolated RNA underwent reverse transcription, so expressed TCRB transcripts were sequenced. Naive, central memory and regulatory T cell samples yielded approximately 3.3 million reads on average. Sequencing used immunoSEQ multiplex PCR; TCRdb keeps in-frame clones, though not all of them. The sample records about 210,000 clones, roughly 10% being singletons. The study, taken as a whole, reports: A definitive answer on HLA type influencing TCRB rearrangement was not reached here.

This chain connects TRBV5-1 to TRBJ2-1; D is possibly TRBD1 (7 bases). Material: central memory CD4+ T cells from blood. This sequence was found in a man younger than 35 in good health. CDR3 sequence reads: CASSFQGGSYNEQFF. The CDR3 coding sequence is TGCGCCAGCAGCTTTCAGGGGGGCTCCTACAATGAGCAGTTCTTC.